Below, one T cell receptor (beta chain) is given with its context. Antigen unknown. The data stem from a study of CD8+ T cells in alopecia areata. Study-level findings and limits: Researchers reported that TCR sharing among patients proved less clear than in mice, possibly HLA-linked. Higher clonality was seen in lesional scalp than in normal scalp, especially in alopecia totalis/universalis.

The CDR3 has 16 residues. Per the germline V gene, CDR1 is GTSNPN and CDR2 is SVGIG (reference sequence). V lost 1 base, J lost 3 bases, and 18 bases lay in between. The authors extracted RNA and reverse transcribed it into cDNA as the sequencing template. This table comes from immunoSEQ multiplex PCR, and its TCRdb copy is limited to in-frame clones, with some not included. The table has roughly 250,000 clones, under 80% seen once. The sample in question was CD4+ T cells sorted from blood, obtained at week 0. The chain recombines TRBV30 with TRBJ1-2; no clear D gene. The TCR sequence derives from a human donor with alopecia areata. The CDR3 coding sequence is TGTGCCTGGAGTGGTGCAATCCTCACCCACTACTATGGCTACACCTTC. Translated, it gives CAWSGAILTHYYGYTF.